The 26 T cell receptor beta chains presented below share a single source sample, sequenced in a study of blood T cell repertoires in COVID-19 (TCRdb year 2020). Receptor libraries were prepared by the immunoSEQ multiplex PCR assay. What TCRdb holds here is the immuneACCESS table cut down to in-frame rearrangements. Part of the clones is not present; checked against another copy, under half of the missing clones reflect an unresolved V gene, and the others are unexplained. The sample table lists more than 150,000 clones, around 82% of them with a count of one. The ten largest clones represent 10% to 15% of the sample. The specimen sequenced was PBMCs or T cells enriched from blood (not recorded which). Receptors originate from a man aged 40-55 years who had recovered from COVID-19.

This clone was recorded only once. The chain links TRBV30 to TRBJ2-3; a possible D gene is TRBD2 (5 bases). This CDR3 has 12 residues. Germline V gene data show CDR1 as GTSNPN and CDR2 as SVGIG (reference sequence). V was pared by 5 bases and J by 5 bases, with 11 bases between. The CDR3 sequence: CAWSLARDTQYF. DNA of the CDR3: TGTGCCTGGTCCTTAGCGAGAGATACGCAGTATTTT. The full variable domain, its missing parts supplied by reference TRBV30 and TRBJ2-3, is SQTIHQWPATLVQPVGSPLSLECTVEGTSNPNLYWYRQAAGRGLQLLFYSVGIGQISSEVPQNLSASRPQDRQFILSSKKLLLSDSGFYLCAWSLARDTQYFGPGTRLTVL.

J is TRBJ2-1 and V is TRBV11-2; D gene unclear. Trimming cost V 4 bases and J 8 bases, with 9 bases left between them. The CDR3 extends over 12 amino acids. Germline CDR1 SGHAT, CDR2 FQNNGV. The CDR3 loop reads CASSSQMHEQFF. CDR3 nucleotide sequence: TGTGCCAGCAGCTCTCAGATGCATGAGCAGTTCTTC. The complete variable domain, with remaining parts taken from reference TRBV11-2 and TRBJ2-1, reads EAGVAQSPRYKIIEKRQSVAFWCNPISGHATLYWYQQILGQGPKLLIQFQNNGVVDDSQLPKDRFSAERLKGVDSTLKIQPAKLEDSAVYLCASSSQMHEQFFGPGTRLTVL.

This clone turned up a few times. V gene TRBV6-1 combines with J gene TRBJ2-2; TRBD2 matches at 12 bases. Germline V gives CDR1 MNHNS, CDR2 SASEGT. V trimming: 1 base; J trimming: 4 bases; junction bases outside the gene matches: 4. This CDR3 spans 17 amino acids. The CDR3 is CASSEGLAGVSTGELFF. The CDR3 DNA is TGTGCCAGCAGTGAAGGACTAGCGGGAGTAAGCACCGGGGAGCTGTTTTTT.

Worth noting for this clone: Here the CDR3 omits its conserved ending phenylalanine or tryptophan, so a read error is the likely source. V is TRBV5-6 and J is TRBJ2-7; no clear D. The CDR3 is 13 residues long. Germline V gene lookup returns CDR1 SGHDT and CDR2 YYEEEE. The germline V and J ends were trimmed by 0 bases and 6 bases, with 10 bases remaining between them. CDR3 sequence: CASSLVVAGEQYL. CDR3 DNA sequence: TGTGCCAGCAGCTTGGTAGTAGCCGGCGAGCAGTACCTC.

The J gene is TRBJ2-1, the V gene TRBV6-1, with 11 bases that match TRBD2. Germline trimming cut 1 base from V and 6 bases from J; bases unmatched to any gene: 5. CDR1 and CDR2 from the germline V gene are MNHNS and SASEGT. The CDR3 spans 16 residues. CDR3 sequence reads: CASSEGLAGMFNEQFF. The CDR3 nucleotides read TGTGCCAGCAGTGAAGGACTAGCGGGAATGTTCAATGAGCAGTTCTTC.

The chain uses TRBV27 and TRBJ1-2; no reliable D call. Trimming left V 5 bases short and J 8 bases short, with 18 bases between. Germline CDR1 and CDR2: MNHEY and SMNVEV (reference sequence). The CDR3 sequence is 14 residues long. The CDR3 nucleotides are TGTGCCAGCAGTCTCAATGACGACCCGCGGGGCTACACCTTC. Protein: CASSLNDDPRGYTF.

The table lists this clone with a few counts. The chain combines TRBV7-2 with TRBJ1-5, with D perhaps matching TRBD1 (6 bases). Germline CDR1 reads SGHTA; CDR2 reads FQGNSA. Trimming removed 5 bases from V and 3 bases from J, with 11 bases in between. This CDR3 contains 14 residues. Here the CDR3 reads CASSRDRNNQPQHF. The DNA of the CDR3 is TGTGCCAGCAGCCGCGACAGGAACAATCAGCCCCAGCATTTT.

This chain joins TRBV10-3 and TRBJ2-1, with 14 bases aligning to TRBD2. This CDR3 spans 19 amino acids. J gave up 10 bases and V 4 bases, and 18 bases lay outside the gene matches. The germline CDR1 and CDR2 sequences are ENHRY and SYGVKD. The CDR3 here is CAISGGTSGSRGEAGEQFF. The CDR3, as DNA: TGTGCCATCAGTGGCGGGACTAGCGGGAGTCGAGGGGAAGCGGGGGAGCAGTTCTTC.

The chain joins TRBV27 to TRBJ1-2; the match to TRBD1 covers 8 bases. The CDR3 consists of 14 residues. V lost 2 bases to trimming and J lost 6 bases; unmatched junction nucleotides: 5. Germline CDR1 reads MNHEY; CDR2 reads SMNVEV (reference sequence). The CDR3 DNA is TGTGCCAGCAGTTTAGGACAGGGCGGCAATGGCTACACCTTC. This sequence encodes CASSLGQGGNGYTF.

The genes are TRBV5-1 and TRBJ2-5; the match to TRBD2 covers 12 bases. Germline lookup yields CDR1 SGHRS and CDR2 YFSETQ. This CDR3 contains 15 residues. Unmatched junction bases numbered 4, after V lost 2 bases and J lost 5 bases. The DNA for the CDR3 is TGCGCCAGCAGCTTAGGACTAGCGGGAAGGGAGACCCAGTACTTC. Translating gives CASSLGLAGRETQYF.

The chain carries TRBV30 and TRBJ2-3; 11 positions agree with TRBD2. This CDR3 has 20 amino acids. Trimming took 0 bases from V and 0 from J; bases not matched to a gene: 14. Germline V gene sequence: CDR1 GTSNPN, CDR2 SVGIG (reference sequence). Written as DNA, the CDR3 is TGTGCCTGGAGTGTTTGGACAGGGACTAGCGGAGGGGCTAGCACAGATACGCAGTATTTT. Translating it yields CAWSVWTGTSGGASTDTQYF.

This sequence joins TRBV19 and TRBJ1-1; D unresolved. This CDR3 contains 14 residues. Germline V gene sequence: CDR1 LNHDA, CDR2 SQIVND (reference sequence). V was trimmed by 6 bases and J by 5 bases, leaving 16 bases between them. The CDR3 DNA reads TGTGCCAGTAGGACGTGGGGAGGAGGGACTGAAGCTTTCTTT. It yields the protein CASRTWGGGTEAFF.

The chain combines TRBV5-1 with TRBJ2-1, with TRBD2 matching 10 bases. Germline values: CDR1 SGHRS, CDR2 YFSETQ. The CDR3 runs to 13 residues. V gave up 4 bases and J gave up 8 bases; unmatched junction bases: 3. The CDR3 DNA follows: TGCGCCAGCAGCCACGGACTAGCGGATGAGCAGTTCTTC. Protein: CASSHGLADEQFF.

The rearrangement uses TRBV28 and TRBJ1-1, with 7 bases fitting TRBD1. Germline lookup yields CDR1 MDHEN and CDR2 SYDVKM. V was clipped by 6 bases and J by 1 base; unmatched bases: 8. The CDR3 is 15 residues long. Written as DNA, the CDR3 is TGTGCCAGCAGCCGAGACAGGGCGGGGAACACTGAAGCTTTCTTT. Protein product: CASSRDRAGNTEAFF.

The chain is built from TRBV6-1 and TRBJ2-5; possibly TRBD2 for D (5 bases). The CDR3 runs 13 residues. Trimming removed 3 bases at V and 0 bases at J, with 5 bases between. Looked up from germline, CDR1 is MNHNS and CDR2 is SASEGT. The CDR3 DNA is TGTGCCAGCAGTGAGGACTACCAAGAGACCCAGTACTTC. Translation: CASSEDYQETQYF.

The rearrangement joins TRBV18 to TRBJ1-1, with 9 nucleotides matching TRBD1. Germline V lookup: CDR1 KGHSH, CDR2 LQKENI. This CDR3 has 15 amino acids. Losses at the gene ends were 4 bases for V and 6 bases for J; bases not matched to a gene: 9. The CDR3 DNA follows: TGTGCCAGCTCACAACAGGACAGGGGAGTCCCTGAAGCTTTCTTT. Its translation is CASSQQDRGVPEAFF.

This rearrangement joins TRBV30 to TRBJ1-6; TRBD1 might be the D (6 bases). This CDR3 comprises 13 residues. The germline CDR1 and CDR2 sequences are GTSNPN and SVGIG (reference sequence). The CDR3 protein is CALEQGMGSPLHF. The DNA of the CDR3 is TGTGCTTTGGAACAGGGAATGGGTTCACCCCTCCACTTT. Full variable domain (missing parts from reference TRBV30 and TRBJ1-6): SQTIHQWPATLVQPVGSPLSLECTVEGTSNPNLYWYRQAAGRGLQLLFYSVGIGQISSEVPQNLSASRPQDRQFILSSKKLLLSDSGFYLCALEQGMGSPLHFGNGTRLTVT.

This chain joins TRBV3-1 (or the pseudogene TRBV3-2) and TRBJ2-2; 7 bases are a match to TRBD2. There are 17 residues in the CDR3. Unmatched junction bases numbered 5, after V lost 0 bases and J lost 1 base. Germline V gene sequence: CDR1 LGHDT, CDR2 YNNKEL (reference sequence). CDR3 region: CASSQDRQRENTGELFF. The CDR3 bases are TGTGCCAGCAGCCAAGACAGGCAGCGGGAGAACACCGGGGAGCTGTTTTTT.

The chain has TRBV2 and TRBJ2-5, with D tentatively TRBD2 (7 bases). Trimming took 1 base from V and 4 from J, leaving 10 bases between them. Germline lookup yields CDR1 SNHLY and CDR2 FYNNEI. The CDR3 length is 14 residues. CDR3 nucleotides: TGTGCCAGCAGTGAAGAGGGGGAGGGAGAGACCCAGTACTTC. It translates to CASSEEGEGETQYF. Together with reference TRBV2 and TRBJ2-5, the CDR3 gives the full variable domain: EPEVTQTPSHQVTQMGQEVILRCVPISNHLYFYWYRQILGQKVEFLVSFYNNEISEKSEIFDDQFSVERPDGSNFTLKIRSTKLEDSAMYFCASSEEGEGETQYFGPGTRLLVL.

The V and J genes are TRBV21-1 and TRBJ1-5. TRBV21-1 is reported as a pseudogene. This CDR3 has 14 amino acids. The CDR3 region has the DNA TGTGCCAGCAGCAGGGAGAGGGCCGGTCAGCCCCAGCATTTT. It codes for CASSRERAGQPQHF.

V gene TRBV27 combines with J gene TRBJ2-5, with no clear D. The germline V and J ends were trimmed by 2 bases and 4 bases, with 11 bases remaining between them. Germline lookup yields CDR1 MNHEY and CDR2 SMNVEV (reference sequence). The CDR3 length is 14 residues. CDR3 in amino acids: CASSLNSGRETQYF. Here the CDR3 DNA reads TGTGCCAGCAGTTTAAATTCAGGTCGAGAGACCCAGTACTTC.

To note about this clone: Other nucleotide sequences from this sample produce the same CDR3. J is TRBJ1-4 and V is TRBV9, with 7 bases that match TRBD1. The CDR3 is made up of 13 amino acids. From germline, CDR1 is SGDLS and CDR2 YYNGEE. V was pared by 2 bases and J by 5 bases, with 0 bases of the junction left unmatched. The CDR3: CASSVTGNEKLFF. CDR3 sequence (DNA): TGTGCCAGCAGCGTGACAGGGAATGAAAAACTGTTTTTT.

V usage is TRBV5-1 and J usage is TRBJ2-7; TRBD2 matches 8 bases. Trimming removed 0 bases from V and 0 bases from J; junction bases left unmatched: 8. CDR3 length: 17 residues. The germline CDR1 and CDR2 sequences are SGHRS and YFSETQ. This chain's CDR3 is CASSLASGPVSSYEQYF. CDR3 nucleotides: TGCGCCAGCAGCTTGGCTAGCGGGCCGGTTAGCTCCTACGAGCAGTACTTC. The variable domain in full, completed from reference TRBV5-1 and TRBJ2-7, reads KAGVTQTPRYLIKTRGQQVTLSCSPISGHRSVSWYQQTPGQGLQFLFEYFSETQRNKGNFPGRFSGRQFSNSRSEMNVSTLELGDSALYLCASSLASGPVSSYEQYFGPGTRLTVT.

This clone appeared a few times. The chain employs TRBV9 and TRBJ1-1, with unresolved D. Deletions cut 7 bases from V and 2 bases from J, with 12 bases between. The CDR3 is made up of 13 amino acids. Per the germline V gene, CDR1 is SGDLS and CDR2 is YYNGEE. The CDR3 region is CASARTGNTEAFF. As DNA, the CDR3 is TGTGCCAGCGCTCGCACGGGAAACACTGAAGCTTTCTTT.

The chain couples TRBV5-5 to TRBJ2-7, with D possibly TRBD1 on 6 matching bases. The CDR3 has 14 residues. Germline assignment: CDR1 SGHKS and CDR2 YYEKEE (reference sequence). V was clipped by 2 bases and J by 4 bases, with 13 bases between them. The CDR3 DNA sequence: TGTGCCAGCAGCTTTGGGCAGGGGAAATACGAGCAGTACTTC. It yields the protein CASSFGQGKYEQYF.

V is TRBV12-3 or TRBV12-4 and J is TRBJ1-2, with TRBD1 identical over 7 bases. The CDR3 runs to 13 residues. Germline trimming cut 6 bases from V and 2 bases from J; bases unmatched to any gene: 3. CDR3 sequence reads: CASSTGENYGYTF. The CDR3, as DNA: TGTGCCAGCAGCACAGGGGAGAACTATGGCTACACCTTC.